The 21 T cell receptor beta chains presented below share a single source sample, sequenced in a study of metastatic and nonmetastatic thyroid tumors. Thyroid surgery took place with no prior treatment in any patient. With MiXCR, TCRdb called clones anew from the PCR reads. The table includes several thousand clones, 25% to 35% detected once. Sample: tumor tissue. The receptors come from a female donor with papillary thyroid cancer or a benign thyroid nodule (not recorded which). Some clones in this sample may be carry-over from other donors' samples.

The V and J genes are TRBV2 and TRBJ1-1; 10 nucleotides align to TRBD1. With V trimmed by 4 bases and J by 6 bases, 2 bases remained unmatched. Germline lookup yields CDR1 SNHLY and CDR2 FYNNEI. The CDR3 is made up of 13 amino acids. As DNA, the CDR3 is TGTGCCAGCAGTGGGGACAGGGGATCTGAAGCTTTCTTT. It encodes CASSGDRGSEAFF. The full variable domain, completed using reference TRBV2 and TRBJ1-1, is EPEVTQTPSHQVTQMGQEVILRCVPISNHLYFYWYRQILGQKVEFLVSFYNNEISEKSEIFDDQFSVERPDGSNFTLKIRSTKLEDSAMYFCASSGDRGSEAFFGQGTRLTVV.

This chain connects TRBV4-3 to TRBJ2-7, with 10 bases matching TRBD1. The CDR3 has 16 residues. From germline, CDR1 is LGHNA and CDR2 YSLEER. The V and J ends lost 0 bases and 4 bases, in that order; junction bases with no gene match: 6. The CDR3 DNA reads TGCGCCAGCAGCCAAGATCGACAGGGGGCAGCGTACGAGCAGTACTTC. It is translated as CASSQDRQGAAYEQYF.

V usage is TRBV11-2 and J usage is TRBJ1-5; TRBD1 might be the D (5 bases). The CDR3 is 16 residues long. The ends were cut back, 5 bases at V and 3 bases at J, with 17 bases in the middle. Germline-derived CDR1 and CDR2 are SGHAT and FQNNGV. CDR3 sequence: CASSLTPGSSNQPQHF. CDR3 coding DNA: TGTGCCAGCAGCCTAACACCAGGGTCTTCCAATCAGCCCCAGCATTTT.

This clone is categorized as large. The chain carries TRBV20-1 and TRBJ2-1; 13 bases line up with TRBD2. V was pared by 3 bases and J by 2 bases, with 4 bases of the junction left unmatched. Germline-derived CDR1 and CDR2 are DFQATT and SNEGSKA (reference sequence). This CDR3 has 16 residues. CDR3 residues: CSARTGTSGTYNEQFF. In DNA, the CDR3 is TGCAGTGCTAGGACCGGGACTAGCGGGACCTACAATGAGCAGTTCTTC.

The V and J genes are TRBV6-2 or TRBV6-3 and TRBJ2-7; possible D gene TRBD2, 6 bases. The CDR3 consists of 14 residues. Germline loops: CDR1 MNHEY, CDR2 SVGEGT. Trimming left V 6 bases short and J 2 bases short, with 14 bases between. CDR3: CASSGTASPYEQYF. CDR3 sequence (DNA): TGTGCCAGCAGCGGGACTGCAAGCCCCTACGAGCAGTACTTC.

This clone was counted a few times. J is TRBJ1-6 and V is TRBV2, with a tentative D call TRBD1 (6 bases). Germline V gene data show CDR1 as SNHLY and CDR2 as FYNNEI. V was clipped by 7 bases and J by 7 bases, with 11 bases between them. This CDR3 contains 13 residues. CDR3 nucleotides: TGTGCCAGCACGGGGGCTTTAAATTCACCCCTCCACTTT. It codes for CASTGALNSPLHF.

V is TRBV27 and J is TRBJ2-1; 8 bases are a match to TRBD2. The CDR3 totals 15 residues. Germline V gene data show CDR1 as MNHEY and CDR2 as SMNVEV (reference sequence). V lost 5 bases to trimming and J lost 2 bases; unmatched junction nucleotides: 5. The CDR3 is CASSLTSGTYNEQFF. The CDR3, as DNA: TGTGCCAGCAGTCTAACTAGCGGAACCTACAATGAGCAGTTCTTC.

This chain links TRBV28 with TRBJ1-5; perhaps TRBD1 as D (5 bases). Germline V gene sequence: CDR1 MDHEN, CDR2 SYDVKM. CDR3 length: 14 amino acids. V shed 9 bases and J shed 6 bases, with 18 bases lying between them. CDR3: CASNNARGSQPQHF. In nucleotides, the CDR3 is TGTGCCAGTAACAACGCAAGGGGTAGTCAGCCCCAGCATTTT. Combining the CDR3 with reference TRBV28 and TRBJ1-5 gives the whole variable domain DVKVTQSSRYLVKRTGEKVFLECVQDMDHENMFWYRQDPGLGLRLIYFSYDVKMKEKGDIPEGYSVSREKKERFSLILESASTNQTSMYLCASNNARGSQPQHFGDGTRLSIL.

By sample share, this clone is medium-sized. The rearrangement uses TRBV28 and TRBJ1-1; D is unresolved. V lost 3 bases and J 1 base, leaving 3 bases between the germline ends. The CDR3 consists of 12 residues. In germline, CDR1 is MDHEN, CDR2 SYDVKM. The CDR3: CASSLGNTEAFF. The CDR3 DNA reads as TGTGCCAGCAGTTTGGGGAACACTGAAGCTTTCTTT.

The chain uses TRBV5-1 and TRBJ2-2; 12 bases align to TRBD2. The V segment lost 4 bases and the J segment 7 bases; nucleotides outside the gene matches: 8. Germline CDR1 SGHRS, CDR2 YFSETQ. The CDR3 is 16 residues long. CDR3: CASSPRLAGVGGELFF. The DNA of the CDR3 is TGCGCCAGCAGCCCAAGACTAGCGGGAGTGGGCGGGGAGCTGTTTTTT.

This clone was detected many times. The CDR3 spells CATSRARQGRIEQFF. CDR3 in DNA: TGTGCCACCAGCAGAGCACGACAGGGACGGATTGAGCAGTTCTTC. The chain combines TRBV15 with TRBJ2-1, with 7 bases matching TRBD1. V lost 1 base to trimming and J lost 9 bases; unmatched junction nucleotides: 9. This CDR3 contains 15 residues. CDR1 LNHNV and CDR2 YYDKDF come from the germline V gene (reference sequence).

The table lists this clone with a few counts. CDR3 loop: CAIHLSFRDRSNNSPLHF. CDR3 nucleotides: TGTGCCATTCACCTATCCTTCCGGGACAGAAGTAATAATTCACCCCTCCACTTT. V gene TRBV24-1 combines with J gene TRBJ1-6, with 7 positions matching TRBD1. Trimming cost V 11 bases and J 5 bases; bases outside gene matches: 20. The CDR3 contains 18 residues. Germline V lookup: CDR1 KGHDR, CDR2 SFDVKD.

The chain recombines TRBV24-1 with TRBJ1-1; D is perhaps TRBD1 (6 bases). Germline V gene sequence: CDR1 KGHDR, CDR2 SFDVKD. This CDR3 region has 14 residues. V was pared by 2 bases and J by 4 bases, with 10 bases between. The CDR3 DNA sequence: TGTGCCACCAGTGATTCAAGGACAGTCACTGAAGCTTTCTTT. Residues: CATSDSRTVTEAFF.

This clone is medium-sized by share. V usage is TRBV2 and J usage is TRBJ2-1; TRBD2 aligns across 12 bases. This CDR3 comprises 16 residues. Germline-derived CDR1 and CDR2 are SNHLY and FYNNEI. V shed 5 bases and J 6 bases; nucleotides not matched to a gene: 8. The CDR3 coding sequence is TGTGCCAGCAGTACTACTCGGACTAGCGGGGCCAATGAGCAGTTCTTC. Translating it yields CASSTTRTSGANEQFF.

The chain is built from TRBV20-1 and TRBJ2-2; TRBD1 agrees at 11 bases. The germline V gene has CDR1 DFQATT and CDR2 SNEGSKA (reference sequence). The J segment lost 4 bases and the V segment lost 4 bases, leaving 2 bases of the junction unmatched. The CDR3 sequence is 14 residues long. The CDR3 protein is CSAMGTGGTGELFF. The CDR3, as DNA: TGCAGTGCTATGGGGACAGGGGGCACCGGGGAGCTGTTTTTT.

J is TRBJ2-3 and V is TRBV6-1; D is unclear. The CDR3 consists of 16 residues. CDR1 and CDR2 from the germline V gene are MNHNS and SASEGT. V was cut by 9 bases and J by 1 base, with 20 bases left in between. The CDR3 region has the DNA TGTGCCAGTATCGACCGGTTTGGGATCGGCACAGATACGCAGTATTTT. Its translation is CASIDRFGIGTDTQYF.

This clone turned up a few times. The rearrangement links TRBV9 to TRBJ1-2, with TRBD1 matching 7 bases. The V segment lost 5 bases and the J segment 3 bases; nucleotides outside the gene matches: 1. The CDR3 is made up of 12 amino acids. In germline, CDR1 is SGDLS, CDR2 YYNGEE. This CDR3 is CASSGTDYGYTF. The CDR3 bases are TGTGCCAGCAGTGGGACAGACTATGGCTACACCTTC.

This chain uses TRBV6-2 or TRBV6-3 with TRBJ1-2; D is possibly TRBD1 (5 bases). The V and J ends lost 6 bases and 4 bases respectively, with 12 bases between them. The CDR3 has 13 residues. The germline V gene has CDR1 MNHEY and CDR2 SVGEGT. This CDR3 is CASRNRKTYGYTF. The CDR3 DNA is TGTGCCAGCAGAAACAGGAAGACCTATGGCTACACCTTC.

The gene calls are TRBV7-2 and TRBJ2-7; D gene uncertain. The CDR3 length is 11 residues. The V and J ends lost 8 bases and 2 bases respectively, with 7 bases between them. Germline assignment: CDR1 SGHTA and CDR2 FQGNSA. CDR3 bases: TGTGCCAGCGCCCGGGCCTACGAGCAGTACTTC. It encodes CASARAYEQYF.

The chain combines TRBV6-4 with TRBJ1-1, with D perhaps TRBD1 (5 bases). Germline CDR1 is MRHNA and CDR2 is SNTAGT. V shed 4 bases and J shed 0 bases, with 6 bases lying between them. The CDR3 totals 13 residues. In DNA, the CDR3 is TGTGCCAGCAGTGTGGGGGTGAACACTGAAGCTTTCTTT. Residues: CASSVGVNTEAFF.

This clone came up a few times. The V gene is TRBV10-3, the J gene TRBJ2-1; 12 bases line up with TRBD2. Germline CDR1 is ENHRY and CDR2 is SYGVKD. After removal of 10 bases from V and 6 bases from J, the junction contained 1 base not matched to a gene. This CDR3 comprises 12 residues. CDR3 coding DNA: TGTGCCAGACTAGCGGGAGTCAATGAGCAGTTCTTC. This sequence encodes CARLAGVNEQFF.